Each of the 27 T cell receptor beta chains below was sequenced from the same sample in a study of shared clonotypes between healthy human individuals. Assay: immunoSEQ multiplex PCR; the TCRdb copy retains only in-frame clones and omits some. This table holds some 500,000 clones, roughly 95% found once. Specimen: naive CD4+ T cells sorted from blood. The subset was: CD45RA+ positively selected. All receptors come from a woman aged 25 to 45 in good health.

The rearrangement joins TRBV7-8 to TRBJ1-1, with D unclear. Looked up from germline, CDR1 is SGHVS and CDR2 is FQNEAQ. The CDR3 contains 13 residues. Deletions cut 1 base from V and 0 bases from J, with 3 bases between. Here the CDR3 DNA reads TGTGCCAGCAGCTTAGTACTGAACACTGAAGCTTTCTTT. Its translation: CASSLVLNTEAFF. Filled out from reference TRBV7-8 and TRBJ1-1, the complete variable domain reads GAGVSQSPRYKVAKRGQDVALRCDPISGHVSLFWYQQALGQGPEFLTYFQNEAQLDKSGLPSDRFFAERPEGSVSTLKIQRTQQEDSAVYLCASSLVLNTEAFFGQGTRLTVV.

This chain joins TRBV10-2 and TRBJ2-3; D not resolved. V was trimmed by 2 bases and J by 3 bases, leaving 12 bases between them. CDR3 size: 15 residues. CDR1 is WSHSY and CDR2 is SAAADI in the germline V gene. CDR3 protein: CASSERRIRTDTQYF. For the CDR3, the DNA is TGCGCCAGCAGTGAGCGAAGAATTCGAACAGATACGCAGTATTTT.

V usage is TRBV21-1 and J usage is TRBJ2-7. TRBV21-1 is shown as a pseudogene. This CDR3 is built from 16 residues. This CDR3 reads CASSKGGSERECEQYF. The CDR3, as DNA: TGTGCCAGCAGCAAAGGTGGCTCCGAAAGGGAATGCGAGCAGTACTTC.

The chain is built from TRBV7-6 and TRBJ2-2; perhaps TRBD1 as D (6 bases). The CDR3 runs to 14 residues. Trimming removed 0 bases from V and 8 bases from J, with 10 bases in between. CDR1 is SGHVS and CDR2 is FNYEAQ in the germline V gene. CDR3 amino acids: CASSLAAGQGELFF. Written as DNA, the CDR3 is TGTGCCAGCAGCTTAGCGGCCGGACAGGGGGAGCTGTTTTTT. The full variable domain, in which reference TRBV7-6 and TRBJ2-2 provide the parts outside the CDR3, is GAGVSQSPRYKVTKRGQDVALRCDPISGHVSLYWYRQALGQGPEFLTYFNYEAQQDKSGLPNDRFSAERPEGSISTLTIQRTEQRDSAMYRCASSLAAGQGELFFGEGSRLTVL.

The chain couples TRBV19 to TRBJ1-4, with TRBD1 matching over 8 bases. The CDR3 totals 15 residues. Germline V gives CDR1 LNHDA, CDR2 SQIVND (reference sequence). V was pared by 5 bases and J by 8 bases, with 10 bases of the junction left unmatched. The CDR3 region is CASSRGTGGVEKLFF. Here the CDR3 DNA reads TGTGCCAGTAGTCGTGGGACAGGTGGAGTGGAAAAACTGTTTTTT.

The chain employs TRBV4-1 and TRBJ2-7; D perhaps matches TRBD1 (7 bases). Germline CDR1 MGHRA, CDR2 YSYEKL. Trimming removed 4 bases from V and 6 bases from J, with 16 bases in between. The CDR3 has 14 residues. The CDR3 DNA reads TGCGCCAGCAGCCGAGTCTCAGGGGGGAGCGAGCAGTACTTC. This sequence encodes CASSRVSGGSEQYF.

This chain uses TRBV11-2 with TRBJ1-3; tentatively, D is TRBD1 (5 bases). This CDR3 spans 15 amino acids. V lost 5 bases, J lost 4 bases, and 15 bases lay in between. The germline gives CDR1 SGHAT, CDR2 FQNNGV. The CDR3 protein is CASSPTQGVGNTIYF. The CDR3 DNA is TGTGCCAGCAGCCCTACTCAGGGCGTCGGAAACACCATATATTTT.

The chain employs TRBV7-8 and TRBJ1-2; TRBD1 is a possible D gene (5 bases). Trimming removed 2 bases from V and 2 bases from J, with 12 bases in between. Per germline, CDR1 SGHVS and CDR2 FQNEAQ. This CDR3 is 15 amino acids long. The DNA of the CDR3 is TGTGCCAGCAGCTTATTTTCAGGGCGAAACTATGGCTACACCTTC. Translation gives CASSLFSGRNYGYTF.

This clone appeared a single time. This rearrangement joins TRBV11-2 to TRBJ2-1, with D maybe TRBD1 (6 bases). CDR1 SGHAT and CDR2 FQNNGV come from the germline V gene. Trimming removed 1 base from V and 5 bases from J, with 6 bases in between. The CDR3 has 13 amino acids. CDR3 in amino acids: CASSLGQDNEQFF. CDR3 sequence (DNA): TGTGCCAGCAGCTTAGGACAGGACAATGAGCAGTTCTTC.

To note about this clone: The sample has other DNA sequences that encode this CDR3 too. The chain couples TRBV6-1 to TRBJ2-2; D is undetermined. CDR3 length equals 11 residues. Looked up from germline, CDR1 is MNHNS and CDR2 is SASEGT. Trimming took 6 bases from V and 4 from J, leaving 3 bases between them. The CDR3 is CASRGTGELFF. The CDR3 nucleotides are TGTGCCAGCAGAGGCACCGGGGAGCTGTTTTTT.

This chain links TRBV19 with TRBJ2-5, with 8 bases lining up with TRBD2. The J call may be faulty, since TRBJ2-7 better matches the DNA end. CDR3 size: 14 residues. Germline V gives CDR1 LNHDA, CDR2 SQIVND (reference sequence). CDR3 sequence reads: CASSFSGTTYEQYF. In DNA form, the CDR3 reads TGTGCCAGTTCTTTTAGCGGGACCACCTACGAGCAGTACTTC.

This chain links TRBV6-1 with TRBJ1-2; D is possibly TRBD1 (5 bases). The CDR3 is made up of 14 amino acids. From germline, CDR1 is MNHNS and CDR2 SASEGT. The V gene lost 2 bases and the J gene lost 1 base, with 8 bases spanning the gap. The CDR3: CASSERGVNYGYTF. CDR3 coding DNA: TGTGCCAGCAGTGAACGGGGGGTTAACTATGGCTACACCTTC.

In this sample, this clone turned up once. The chain couples TRBV5-1 to TRBJ2-3; no clear D gene. The CDR3 runs 13 residues. V lost 0 bases, J lost 3 bases, and 5 bases lay in between. In germline, CDR1 is SGHRS, CDR2 YFSETQ. In DNA, the CDR3 is TGCGCCAGCAGCTTGGTTAGGACAGATACGCAGTATTTT. Its protein product is CASSLVRTDTQYF.

The rearrangement uses TRBV10-1 and TRBJ2-5; possibly TRBD2 for D (6 bases). The V and J ends lost 2 bases and 1 base respectively, with 17 bases between them. Per germline, CDR1 WNHNN and CDR2 SYGVQD (reference sequence). The CDR3 spans 17 residues. The CDR3 DNA sequence: TGCGCCAGCAGTGAGGGGTTTTTGGCGGGAATCCAAGAGACCCAGTACTTC. Residues: CASSEGFLAGIQETQYF.

On this clone: Other DNA sequences within the sample encode an identical CDR3. The genes are TRBV18 and TRBJ2-2, with 10 bases identical to TRBD2. The V and J ends lost 2 bases and 2 bases, in that order; junction bases with no gene match: 5. Germline CDR1 KGHSH, CDR2 LQKENI. The CDR3 contains 17 residues. The CDR3 spells CASSPGLAGVNTGELFF. DNA for the CDR3: TGTGCCAGCTCACCAGGTCTAGCGGGAGTCAACACCGGGGAGCTGTTTTTT. Full variable domain (remainder filled in from reference TRBV18 and TRBJ2-2): NAGVMQNPRHLVRRRGQEARLRCSPMKGHSHVYWYRQLPEEGLKFMVYLQKENIIDESGMPKERFSAEFPKEGPSILRIQQVVRGDSAAYFCASSPGLAGVNTGELFFGEGSRLTVL.

V usage is TRBV28 and J usage is TRBJ2-1; 7 positions agree with TRBD1. CDR3 length: 16 amino acids. With V trimmed by 6 bases and J by 1 base, 9 bases remained unmatched. From germline, CDR1 is MDHEN and CDR2 SYDVKM. The CDR3 DNA reads as TGTGCCAGCAGAAACCGACAGGGAGTTTCCTACAATGAGCAGTTCTTC. The encoded protein is CASRNRQGVSYNEQFF. The full variable domain, rest sourced from reference TRBV28 and TRBJ2-1, is DVKVTQSSRYLVKRTGEKVFLECVQDMDHENMFWYRQDPGLGLRLIYFSYDVKMKEKGDIPEGYSVSREKKERFSLILESASTNQTSMYLCASRNRQGVSYNEQFFGPGTRLTVL.

V and J are TRBV28 and TRBJ1-5; D is uncertain. V gave up 6 bases and J gave up 0 bases, with 12 bases separating them. Per germline, CDR1 MDHEN and CDR2 SYDVKM. There are 15 residues in the CDR3. The CDR3 DNA follows: TGTGCCAGCAGCCCCGGACTCTTTAGCAATCAGCCCCAGCATTTT. Protein: CASSPGLFSNQPQHF.

The chain has TRBV7-2 and TRBJ1-2; possibly TRBD1 for D (5 bases). Trimming removed 7 bases at V and 4 bases at J, with 13 bases between. The CDR3 covers 13 residues. Germline CDR1 SGHTA, CDR2 FQGNSA. CDR3 residues: CASTLPGVYGYTF. For the CDR3, the DNA is TGTGCCAGCACCCTCCCGGGGGTCTATGGCTACACCTTC.

The chain employs TRBV6-1 and TRBJ1-5, with a possible D match to TRBD1 (6 bases). The CDR3 is 15 residues long. Trimming removed 7 bases from V and 7 bases from J, with 20 bases in between. Looked up from germline, CDR1 is MNHNS and CDR2 is SASEGT. CDR3 DNA sequence: TGTGCCAGCATGTCCCAGGCGGTCCAGGGGCAGCCCCAGCATTTT. The encoded protein is CASMSQAVQGQPQHF.

This clone turned up a few times. V and J are TRBV10-2 and TRBJ2-1, with D unresolved. CDR3 size: 13 residues. V was cut by 7 bases and J by 0 bases, with 7 bases left in between. From germline, CDR1 is WSHSY and CDR2 SAAADI. This chain's CDR3 is CASKSSSYNEQFF. CDR3 coding DNA: TGCGCCAGCAAGTCGAGCTCCTACAATGAGCAGTTCTTC.

V is TRBV19 and J is TRBJ2-1; 10 nucleotides line up with TRBD1. Trimming cost V 3 bases and J 6 bases; bases outside gene matches: 5. Per the germline V gene, CDR1 is LNHDA and CDR2 is SQIVND (reference sequence). This CDR3 contains 15 residues. The CDR3 region is CASSIPGTGANEQFF. The CDR3 bases are TGTGCCAGTAGTATCCCCGGGACAGGGGCCAATGAGCAGTTCTTC.

The J gene is TRBJ2-3, the V gene TRBV7-9; D may be TRBD1 or TRBD2 (5 bases each). Trimming removed 7 bases from V and 3 bases from J, with 20 bases in between. The CDR3 contains 16 residues. The germline V gene encodes CDR1 SEHNR and CDR2 FQNEAQ (reference sequence). The CDR3 sequence is CASTLFGTSLTDTQYF. Here the CDR3 DNA reads TGTGCCAGCACCCTATTCGGGACCAGCTTGACAGATACGCAGTATTTT.

V is TRBV19 and J is TRBJ2-5, with 13 nucleotides matching TRBD2. The DNA end is more similar to TRBJ2-7, so the J call may be wrong. The CDR3 length is 14 residues. Looked up from germline, CDR1 is LNHDA and CDR2 is SQIVND (reference sequence). The DNA for the CDR3 is TGTGCCAGCAGGACTAGCGGGAGTGAGAGCGAGCAGTACTTC. It encodes CASRTSGSESEQYF.

The chain combines TRBV9 with TRBJ2-2, with a weak D call TRBD2 (5 bases). CDR1 is SGDLS and CDR2 is YYNGEE in the germline V gene. Between the trimmed V and J ends, which lost 2 bases and 8 bases, there was a span of 19 bases. The length of the CDR3 is 16 residues. The CDR3: CASSVYDYLLTGELFF. CDR3 DNA: TGTGCCAGCAGCGTTTATGACTACCTCTTGACTGGGGAGCTGTTTTTT.

V gene TRBV18 combines with J gene TRBJ1-4; 10 bases line up with TRBD1. V trimming: 6 bases; J trimming: 8 bases; junction bases outside the gene matches: 12. This CDR3 region has 16 residues. Germline CDR1 and CDR2: KGHSH and LQKENI. The CDR3 loop is CASSQTGGTGEEKLFF. CDR3 DNA sequence: TGTGCCAGCTCCCAGACGGGCGGGACAGGGGAAGAAAAACTGTTTTTT.

The chain recombines TRBV6-5 with TRBJ2-1; 10 nucleotides match TRBD2. The CDR3 has 16 residues. Germline V gene lookup returns CDR1 MNHEY and CDR2 SVGAGI. Trimming cost V 0 bases and J 2 bases; bases outside gene matches: 1. CDR3 in amino acids: CASSYSSGRPYNEQFF. CDR3 DNA: TGTGCCAGCAGTTACTCTAGCGGGAGGCCCTACAATGAGCAGTTCTTC.

This chain links TRBV7-3 with TRBJ2-5; tentatively, D is TRBD2 (6 bases). The DNA matches TRBJ2-7 better at its end, which makes the J call doubtful. Germline CDR1 is SGHTA and CDR2 is FQGTGA. The CDR3 has 15 residues. This CDR3 is CASSLDGTLSYEQYF. Here the CDR3 DNA reads TGTGCCAGCAGCTTAGATGGGACTCTGTCCTACGAGCAGTACTTC.